Below, 5 T cell receptor beta chains from the same sample are listed, as sequenced in a study of T cell repertoires in cytomegalovirus infection. One entry per CDR3 protein, called by TCRdb with MiXCR from the reads. Counted here are about 920,000 distinct CDR3 sequences, around a third occurring once; the ten biggest clones make up around 15%. For these TCRs, the target antigens are not known. The specimen comprised cultured CD8+ T cells from PBMCs, sampled from culture after CMV antigen stimulation. The receptors stem from a human donor in good health (CMV status not recorded). Some clones in this sample may be carry-over from other donors' samples.

This clonotype was seen more than once but under ten times. The chain joins TRBV7-9 to TRBJ1-2; unclear D gene. The germline V and J ends were trimmed by 6 bases and 8 bases, with 16 bases remaining between them. Germline V CDR1 and CDR2: SEHNR, FQNEAQ (reference sequence). The CDR3 contains 13 residues. The CDR3 coding sequence is TGTGCCAGCAGATCGACGGTTCCCGGGGGCTACACCTTC. Amino acids: CASRSTVPGGYTF.

In this sample, this clonotype turned up a few times. J is TRBJ1-2 and V is TRBV29-1; D remains ambiguous. CDR3 size: 15 residues. Trimming left V 3 bases short and J 0 bases short, with 14 bases between. Germline V gives CDR1 SQVTM, CDR2 ANQGSEA. CDR3 DNA sequence: TGCAGCGTTGACAAGTGGCAGCGTACTAACTATGGCTACACCTTC. This gives the protein CSVDKWQRTNYGYTF.

This chain links TRBV4-1 with TRBJ1-5; 9 bases match TRBD1. The CDR3 is made up of 17 amino acids. V gave up 0 bases and J gave up 7 bases; unmatched junction bases: 10. Germline V gene data show CDR1 as MGHRA and CDR2 as YSYEKL. CDR3 sequence (DNA): TGCGCCAGCAGCCAAGATTCCGGGACAGGGATTTACCAGCCCCAGCATTTT. It specifies CASSQDSGTGIYQPQHF.

This chain uses TRBV5-6 with TRBJ1-1; 8 bases agree with TRBD1. This CDR3 is 17 amino acids long. With V trimmed by 2 bases and J by 0 bases, 9 bases remained unmatched. Germline CDR1 and CDR2: SGHDT and YYEEEE. CDR3 sequence: CASSLGQGPGMNTEAFF. CDR3 DNA sequence: TGTGCCAGCAGCTTAGGACAGGGCCCTGGAATGAACACTGAAGCTTTCTTT.

The chain is built from TRBV19 and TRBJ2-3; no reliable D call. The CDR3 length is 15 residues. V lost 5 bases to trimming and J lost 0 bases, with 12 bases between them. Looked up from germline, CDR1 is LNHDA and CDR2 is SQIVND (reference sequence). The CDR3 loop reads CASSSSVWSTDTQYF. The CDR3 nucleotides are TGTGCCAGTAGTTCTTCGGTGTGGAGCACAGATACGCAGTATTTT.